This TCR beta chain is from a study of T cells in tuberculosis. As for the study in general: The T cells targeted glucose monomycolate, a mycobacterial lipid, via CD1B.

CDR1 and CDR2 (germline): KGHSH, LQKENI. The CDR3 is 15 residues long. Germline trimming cut 3 bases from V and 2 bases from J; bases unmatched to any gene: 4. Time point described: new active TB diagnosis, blood taken before or within 7 days of starting treatment. Each patient had positive sputum smear microscopy and/or positive culture. Sequenced by immunoSEQ multiplex PCR; TCRdb stores in-frame clones only, minus some. Of tens of thousands of clones listed, roughly 96% are singletons. General observations from the study: Smaller distances to GMM-specific TCRs suggested their expansion in active tuberculosis.

As regards this clone: Antigen: not known.

This TCR was sampled from an adult with tuberculosis. This chain connects TRBV18 to TRBJ2-1, with TRBD1 identical over 7 bases. The specimen was PBMCs, collected at tuberculosis diagnosis. CDR3 residues: CASSPDRVAYNEQFF. The DNA of the CDR3 is TGTGCCAGCTCACCCGACAGGGTAGCCTACAATGAGCAGTTCTTC.